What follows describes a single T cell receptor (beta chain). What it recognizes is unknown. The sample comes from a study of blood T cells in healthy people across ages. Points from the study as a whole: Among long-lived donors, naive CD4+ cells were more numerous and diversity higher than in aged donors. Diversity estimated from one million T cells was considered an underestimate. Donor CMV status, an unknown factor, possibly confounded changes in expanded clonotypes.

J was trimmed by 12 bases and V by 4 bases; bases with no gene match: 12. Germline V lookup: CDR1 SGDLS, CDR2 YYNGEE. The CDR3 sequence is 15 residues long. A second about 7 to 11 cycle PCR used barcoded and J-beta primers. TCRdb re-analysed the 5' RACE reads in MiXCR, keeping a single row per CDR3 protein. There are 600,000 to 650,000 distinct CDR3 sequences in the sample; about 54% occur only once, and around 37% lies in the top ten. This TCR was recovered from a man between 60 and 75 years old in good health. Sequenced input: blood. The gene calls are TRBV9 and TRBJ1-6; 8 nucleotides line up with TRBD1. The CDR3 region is CASSHGTGRPEPLHF. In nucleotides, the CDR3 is TGTGCCAGCAGCCACGGGACAGGACGACCAGAACCCCTCCACTTT.